This T cell receptor (beta chain) was observed in a study of cytomegalovirus exposure and HLA in healthy donors. Whole-study results and caveats: Cytomegalovirus association was listed for 150 or so TCR beta chains. In most subjects, TCR beta sequences reportedly gave accurate predictions of HLA-A and HLA-B alleles.

With 60 Vbeta and 13 Jbeta primers, the PCR was carried out. Sequencing used immunoSEQ multiplex PCR; TCRdb keeps in-frame clones, though not all of them. This table holds approximately 140,000 clones, over 75% found once. V was pared by 2 bases and J by 6 bases, with 14 bases between. The CDR3 has 14 amino acids. Germline CDR1 and CDR2: MGHDK and SYGVNS. In regard to this clone: Its matching antigen is unknown.

The chain uses TRBV25-1 and TRBJ2-7; possible D gene TRBD1, 5 bases. The source is a man aged 35 to 55 in good health and CMV-seronegative. Specimen: PBMCs. In DNA form, the CDR3 reads TGTGCCAGCAGTGAACTGCCTCAGGGCTCCGAGCAGTACTTC. Protein: CASSELPQGSEQYF.